Included here is one TCR beta chain sequence, with context. Its antigen target is currently unknown. No per-base quality is available; no much larger clone lies one base away. The CDR3 sequence holds 16 residues, the cysteine and phenylalanine included. Only the CDR3 part of the read is kept: 48 bases, read in frame from the first base. CDR1 is given as LGHNA and CDR2 as YSLEER, both from the germline V gene. The V and J ends are trimmed by 0 bases and 0 bases, leaving 10 bases between them. This specimen comes from a study of response to subunit inactivated influenza vaccine (dated by TCRdb to 2016 to 2019). Background on the whole study: The study used deep quantitative T cell receptor repertoire profiling to track responses to a trivalent subunit inactivated influenza vaccine. The research as a whole found: The authors proposed that each seasonal influenza vaccination may bring in only a limited number of new T cells.

The method behind the library was RT-PCR. The data were produced on an Illumina HiSeq 2500. TCRdb reworked the public reads: Q25 trimming with fastp, MiXCR clone assembly, productive beta chains retained. Under each unique CDR3 protein, matching rows form one entry showing the most common genes and DNA. This sample comprises fewer than 550,000 distinct CDR3 sequences, roughly 25% of them detected only once. The biggest ten clones account for 1.9% of the sample. The sample here was CD4+ T cells sorted from PBMCs, taken around 5 days after vaccination. This sequence was found in a man aged 45-60 years who received an inactivated influenza vaccine. Donor details come from another sample of the same person, matched by shared clones. The rearranged segments are TRBV4-3 and TRBJ2-3, with no confidently assigned D gene. The bases are TGCGCCAGCAGCCAAGATCACGGATTCAGCACAGATACGCAGTATTTT. Protein translation: CASSQDHGFSTDTQYF.